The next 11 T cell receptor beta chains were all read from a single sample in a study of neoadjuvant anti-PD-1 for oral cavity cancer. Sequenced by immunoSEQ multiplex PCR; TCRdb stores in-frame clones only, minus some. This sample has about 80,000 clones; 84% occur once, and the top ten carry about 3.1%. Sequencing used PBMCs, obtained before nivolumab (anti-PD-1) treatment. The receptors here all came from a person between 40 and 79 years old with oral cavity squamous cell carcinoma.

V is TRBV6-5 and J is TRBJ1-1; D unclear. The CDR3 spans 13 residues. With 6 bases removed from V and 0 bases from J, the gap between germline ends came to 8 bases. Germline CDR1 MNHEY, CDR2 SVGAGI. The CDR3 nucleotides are TGTGCCAGCAGGGCAGACATGAACACTGAAGCTTTCTTT. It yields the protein CASRADMNTEAFF.

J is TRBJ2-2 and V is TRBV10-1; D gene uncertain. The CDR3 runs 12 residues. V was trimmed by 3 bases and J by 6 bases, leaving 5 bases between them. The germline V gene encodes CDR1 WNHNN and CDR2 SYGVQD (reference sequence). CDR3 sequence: CASSESPGELFF. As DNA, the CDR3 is TGCGCCAGCAGTGAATCCCCCGGGGAGCTGTTTTTT.

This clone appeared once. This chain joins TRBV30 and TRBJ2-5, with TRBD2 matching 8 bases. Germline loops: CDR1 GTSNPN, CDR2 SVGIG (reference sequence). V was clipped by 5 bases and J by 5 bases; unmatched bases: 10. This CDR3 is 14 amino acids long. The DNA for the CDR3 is TGTGCCTGGGACGTAGCGGGAAGGTTGGAGACCCAGTACTTC. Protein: CAWDVAGRLETQYF.

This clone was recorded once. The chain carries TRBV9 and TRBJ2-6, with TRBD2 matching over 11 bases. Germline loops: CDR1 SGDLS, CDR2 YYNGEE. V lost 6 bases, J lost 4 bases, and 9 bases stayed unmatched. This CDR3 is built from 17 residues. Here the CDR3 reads CASTGTSGSTGANVLTF. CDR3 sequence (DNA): TGTGCCAGCACCGGTACTAGCGGGAGTACCGGGGCCAACGTCCTGACTTTC.

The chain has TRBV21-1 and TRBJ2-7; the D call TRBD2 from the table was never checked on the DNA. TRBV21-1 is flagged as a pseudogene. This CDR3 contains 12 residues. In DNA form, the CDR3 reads TGTGCCAGCAGCCAAAGGCCGGGCGAGCAGTACTTC. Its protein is CASSQRPGEQYF.

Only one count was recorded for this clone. The CDR3 bases are TGTGCCAGCGGGGGGACTAGCGGGAGGTGGGAGCAGTACTTC. Protein: CASGGTSGRWEQYF. The V and J genes are TRBV27 and TRBJ2-7; 15 nucleotides agree with TRBD2. J gave up 7 bases and V 8 bases, and 6 bases lay outside the gene matches. This CDR3 has 14 amino acids. In germline, CDR1 is MNHEY, CDR2 SMNVEV (reference sequence).

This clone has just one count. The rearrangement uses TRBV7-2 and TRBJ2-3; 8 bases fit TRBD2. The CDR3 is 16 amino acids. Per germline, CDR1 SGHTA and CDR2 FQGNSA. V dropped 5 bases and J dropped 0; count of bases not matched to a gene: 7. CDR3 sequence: CASSQVAGFSTDTQYF. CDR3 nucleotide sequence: TGTGCCAGCAGCCAGGTAGCGGGGTTTAGCACAGATACGCAGTATTTT.

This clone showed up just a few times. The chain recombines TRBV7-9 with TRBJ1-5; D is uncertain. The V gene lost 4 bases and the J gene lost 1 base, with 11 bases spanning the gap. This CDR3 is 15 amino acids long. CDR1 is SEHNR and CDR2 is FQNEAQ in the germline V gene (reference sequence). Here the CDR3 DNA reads TGTGCCAGCAGCTCGGAGGGTTTCAGCAATCAGCCCCAGCATTTT. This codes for CASSSEGFSNQPQHF. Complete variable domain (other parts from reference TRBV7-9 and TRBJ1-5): DTGVSQNPRHKITKRGQNVTFRCDPISEHNRLYWYRQTLGQGPEFLTYFQNEAQLEKSRLLSDRFSAERPKGSFSTLEIQRTEQGDSAMYLCASSSEGFSNQPQHFGDGTRLSIL.

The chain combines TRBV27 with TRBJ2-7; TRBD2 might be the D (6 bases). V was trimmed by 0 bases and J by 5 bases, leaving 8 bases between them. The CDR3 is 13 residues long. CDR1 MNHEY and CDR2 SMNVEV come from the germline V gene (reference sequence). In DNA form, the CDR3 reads TGTGCCAGCAGTTTATCGGGGGGAAACGAGCAGTACTTC. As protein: CASSLSGGNEQYF.

The CDR3 loop reads CAIRSGSGGDTDTQYF. DNA for the CDR3: TGTGCCATCAGGAGCGGGAGTGGGGGGGACACAGATACGCAGTATTTT. The rearrangement links TRBV10-3 to TRBJ2-3; 8 bases align to TRBD2. V shed 6 bases, J shed 2 bases, and the junction held 10 bases outside the gene matches. Germline V gives CDR1 ENHRY, CDR2 SYGVKD. CDR3 length: 16 residues.

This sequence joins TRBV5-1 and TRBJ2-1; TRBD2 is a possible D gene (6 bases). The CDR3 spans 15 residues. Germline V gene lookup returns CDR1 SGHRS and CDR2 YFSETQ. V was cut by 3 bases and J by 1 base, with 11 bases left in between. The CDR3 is CASSSGAQSYNEQFF. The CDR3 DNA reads TGCGCCAGCAGCTCGGGAGCTCAATCCTACAATGAGCAGTTCTTC.